The next 20 T cell receptor beta chains were all read from a single sample in a study of blood T cell repertoires in COVID-19. The table came from immunoSEQ multiplex PCR; TCRdb's copy has only in-frame clones and leaves some out. The sample yields 110,000 to 150,000 clones, about four fifths seen once. What was sequenced was peripheral blood. The receptors shown here come from a man between 65 and 80 years old who had recovered from COVID-19.

This sequence joins TRBV9 and TRBJ2-3; 9 bases map to TRBD2. The CDR3 is 16 amino acids. The junction had 5 bases not matched to a gene; V was cut back by 0 bases and J by 3 bases. The germline V gene has CDR1 SGDLS and CDR2 YYNGEE. The CDR3 nucleotides read TGTGCCAGCAGCGTAGTTAGCGGGAGTAGGACAGATACGCAGTATTTT. Translated, it gives CASSVVSGSRTDTQYF.

The genes are TRBV6-5 and TRBJ1-1; D remains unclear. V was pared by 7 bases and J by 0 bases, with 12 bases between. The CDR3 spans 14 residues. Germline values: CDR1 MNHEY, CDR2 SVGAGI. The CDR3 loop reads CASIKQKLNTEAFF. The CDR3 DNA reads TGTGCCAGCATTAAACAGAAGCTGAACACTGAAGCTTTCTTT.

J is TRBJ2-1 and V is TRBV5-5, with 7 bases fitting TRBD1. V was clipped by 4 bases and J by 9 bases; unmatched bases: 10. Germline CDR1 and CDR2: SGHKS and YYEKEE (reference sequence). CDR3 length: 14 residues. CDR3 amino acids: CASSVRDRLGEQFF. The DNA of the CDR3 is TGTGCCAGCAGCGTCCGGGACAGACTTGGTGAGCAGTTCTTC.

A few counts support this clone. The rearrangement joins TRBV10-3 to TRBJ1-6, with 8 bases lining up with TRBD1. Germline trimming cut 0 bases from V and 10 bases from J; bases unmatched to any gene: 5. The germline V gene encodes CDR1 ENHRY and CDR2 SYGVKD. This CDR3 is 15 amino acids long. The CDR3 DNA reads TGTGCCATCAGTGAGTCGCCGGACAGGGTCTCACCCCTCCACTTT. Its translation is CAISESPDRVSPLHF.

The V call is TRBV10-2, the J call TRBJ1-1; 9 positions match TRBD1. With 4 bases clipped from V and 9 bases from J, the junction kept 3 bases outside the gene matches. There are 12 residues in the CDR3. Looked up from germline, CDR1 is WSHSY and CDR2 is SAAADI. CDR3 sequence: CASSGGQGKAFF. The CDR3 DNA reads as TGCGCCAGCAGTGGTGGACAGGGGAAAGCTTTCTTT.

This sequence joins TRBV6-2 or TRBV6-3 and TRBJ2-3, with D perhaps TRBD2 (6 bases). This CDR3 spans 16 amino acids. Germline-derived CDR1 and CDR2 are MNHEY and SVGEGT. Trimming shortened V by 2 bases and J by 2 bases, and 14 bases separated the two germline ends. The CDR3 nucleotides are TGTGCCAGCAGTTACCGCTTAGCGGATTACACAGATACGCAGTATTTT. Translating gives CASSYRLADYTDTQYF.

The genes are TRBV21-1 and TRBJ2-6; the table's D call, TRBD2, has no DNA check behind it. TRBV21-1 is listed as a pseudogene. This CDR3 comprises 19 residues. The CDR3 coding sequence is TGTGCCAGCAGCAAAGCTGAGCGGGCCCGTCTGTCTGGGGCCAACGTCCTGACTTTC. This gives the protein CASSKAERARLSGANVLTF.

The sample holds a few counts of this clone. V is TRBV12-3 or TRBV12-4 and J is TRBJ1-2; perhaps TRBD1 as D (6 bases). This CDR3 has 12 amino acids. Trimming pared 3 bases from V and 9 bases from J, leaving 11 bases between. The CDR3 DNA is TGTGCCAGCAGTTTCCACAGGGAGAGCTACACCTTC. Translating it yields CASSFHRESYTF.

The J gene is TRBJ2-3, the V gene TRBV10-2; D possibly corresponds to TRBD2 (5 bases). Trimming stripped 11 bases from V and 8 bases from J, with 17 bases between. Germline values: CDR1 WSHSY, CDR2 SAAADI. The CDR3 spans 12 residues. The CDR3 coding sequence is TGCGCCTCCGGGATAGGGCACGGTACGCAGTATTTT. It is translated as CASGIGHGTQYF.

The CDR3 loop reads CASSLPGQRQETQYF. As DNA, the CDR3 is TGTGCCAGCAGCTTGCCGGGACAGCGACAAGAGACCCAGTACTTC. This chain links TRBV5-4 with TRBJ2-5, with TRBD1 matching 7 bases. CDR3 length equals 15 residues. Germline-derived CDR1 and CDR2 are SGHNT and YYREEE (reference sequence). Trimming at V came to 1 base and at J to 2 bases, leaving 5 bases not matched to a gene.

This clone was seen only once. J is TRBJ2-2 and V is TRBV25-1; D may be TRBD2 (6 bases). The germline V gene has CDR1 MGHDK and CDR2 SYGVNS. The CDR3 covers 16 residues. V was trimmed by 1 base and J by 1 base, leaving 10 bases between them. The CDR3 DNA is TGTGCCAGCAGTGAATTGGGGGGAGAGAACACCGGGGAGCTGTTTTTT. Amino acids: CASSELGGENTGELFF.

This clone occurred a few times. The gene calls are TRBV18 and TRBJ2-7; 7 nucleotides line up with TRBD1. The CDR3 has 12 amino acids. V trimming: 5 bases; J trimming: 6 bases; junction bases outside the gene matches: 4. Germline lookup yields CDR1 KGHSH and CDR2 LQKENI. The CDR3 here is CASSTYRGEQYF. The CDR3 coding sequence is TGTGCCAGCTCAACATACAGGGGCGAGCAGTACTTC.

The chain recombines TRBV10-2 with TRBJ1-6; 8 bases line up with TRBD1. Germline V gene data show CDR1 as WSHSY and CDR2 as SAAADI. Unmatched junction bases numbered 3, after V lost 4 bases and J lost 7 bases. This CDR3 comprises 14 residues. CDR3 nucleotides: TGCGCCAGCAGTGGGGACAGGACGAATTCACCCCTCCACTTT. This translates into CASSGDRTNSPLHF.

This chain connects TRBV5-4 to TRBJ2-7, with TRBD2 identical over 7 bases. The V and J ends lost 5 bases and 1 base, in that order; junction bases with no gene match: 6. Germline V gene data show CDR1 as SGHNT and CDR2 as YYREEE (reference sequence). The CDR3 is 14 amino acids. CDR3 coding DNA: TGTGCCAGCAGGGCGGGGCGGGGGTCCTACGAGCAGTACTTC. This gives the protein CASRAGRGSYEQYF.

The chain couples TRBV12-3 or TRBV12-4 to TRBJ2-3; tentatively, D is TRBD2 (5 bases). The CDR3 contains 12 residues. V lost 3 bases and J 6 bases, leaving 7 bases between the germline ends. In DNA form, the CDR3 reads TGTGCCAGCAGTTTTAGGAGGGATACGCAGTATTTT. This gives the protein CASSFRRDTQYF.

This rearrangement joins TRBV30 to TRBJ2-7, with D unresolved. The CDR3 consists of 14 residues. The germline V gene encodes CDR1 GTSNPN and CDR2 SVGIG (reference sequence). Trimming took 1 base from V and 3 from J, leaving 13 bases between them. CDR3 sequence reads: CAWSGGTPDYEQYF. CDR3 coding DNA: TGTGCCTGGAGTGGTGGCACCCCAGACTACGAGCAGTACTTC.

This rearrangement joins TRBV10-3 to TRBJ2-7; 9 bases agree with TRBD1. CDR3 length: 14 amino acids. Germline V gene sequence: CDR1 ENHRY, CDR2 SYGVKD. V lost 4 bases to trimming and J lost 4 bases; unmatched junction nucleotides: 5. CDR3 protein: CAISVDRGSYEQYF. In DNA, the CDR3 is TGTGCCATCAGTGTGGACAGGGGCTCTTACGAGCAGTACTTC.

The J gene is TRBJ1-1, the V gene TRBV30; D uncertain. The CDR3 extends over 13 amino acids. V was cut by 0 bases and J by 0 bases, with 5 bases left in between. Germline-derived CDR1 and CDR2 are GTSNPN and SVGIG (reference sequence). The CDR3, as DNA: TGTGCCTGGAGTGTACAGTTGAACACTGAAGCTTTCTTT. Translation: CAWSVQLNTEAFF.

The V call is TRBV27, the J call TRBJ2-1; 10 nucleotides match TRBD2. V shed 5 bases and J 4 bases; nucleotides not matched to a gene: 5. The V gene's germline CDR1 is MNHEY and CDR2 SMNVEV (reference sequence). There are 15 residues in the CDR3. CDR3 amino acids: CASSTSGRVYNEQFF. The CDR3, as DNA: TGTGCCAGCAGTACCAGCGGGAGGGTTTACAATGAGCAGTTCTTC.

The V and J genes are TRBV27 and TRBJ1-1; D is perhaps TRBD1 (5 bases). The CDR3 has 11 amino acids. Germline values: CDR1 MNHEY, CDR2 SMNVEV (reference sequence). V dropped 10 bases and J dropped 4 bases, with 10 bases sitting between them. The CDR3, as DNA: TGTGCCACTTCAAGGGGCACTGAAGCTTTCTTT. Protein sequence: CATSRGTEAFF.